The clone carrying this T cell receptor beta chain was seen just once. The sample is drawn from a study of blood T cell repertoires in COVID-19. Study as a whole: T cells, B-cell-depleted T cells, or PBMCs provided the cDNA or gDNA that served as material.

Original processing methods: Estimation of nucleated cell counts was performed using reference gene primer amplification. The assay was immunoSEQ multiplex PCR, and TCRdb's table has in-frame clones only and misses some. The V and J calls and clone size are taken from that table; D and trimming were inferred from the DNA. The sample has tens of thousands of clones, about 90% seen once; the top ten hold approximately 16%. The CDR3 is 17 residues long. Germline V gene data show CDR1 as SGHTS and CDR2 as YDEGEE. The V gene lost 2 bases and the J gene lost 2 bases, with 18 bases spanning the gap. Sequencing was done on a sample of peripheral blood. The sequence was collected from a human donor with active COVID-19. The donor label of this sample is uncertain. The rearrangement joins TRBV5-8 to TRBJ2-3; D is possibly TRBD2 (5 bases). CDR3 sequence: CASSFGLIGYSTDTQYF. The DNA of the CDR3 is TGTGCCAGCAGCTTCGGACTTATTGGGTATTCCACAGATACGCAGTATTTT.